This T cell receptor (beta chain) was sequenced in a study of CD8 T cells in Susac syndrome. Random hexamers served to reverse transcribe roughly 0.45 to 1 ug RNA. immunoSEQ multiplex PCR amplified TCR beta CDR3 across 54 Vbeta, 13 Jbeta. One entry per CDR3 protein results from TCRdb running MiXCR on the immunoSEQ multiplex PCR reads. The sample contains more than 95,000 distinct CDR3 sequences, over 85% of which appear only once. Findings of the study overall: As acknowledged by the study, its TCR sequencing and HLA analysis included a relatively small number of individuals.

The CDR3 length is 12 residues. Germline CDR1 and CDR2: MNHEY and SMNVEV (reference sequence). The V end lost 5 bases, the J end lost 6 bases, and 10 bases lay between the germline ends. Blood CD8+ and CD4+ T cells underwent high-throughput TCR beta sequencing. Both CD4+ and CD8+ T cells were negatively isolated, and TEMRA cells underwent FACS enrichment. Of note for this clonotype: Its antigen is still unknown.

The receptor's source is a human donor with multiple sclerosis. Input material: CD8+ T cells from PBMCs. This chain joins TRBV27 and TRBJ2-5, with D tentatively TRBD1 (5 bases). This CDR3 reads CASSTQGQTQYF. Written as DNA, the CDR3 is TGTGCCAGCAGTACCCAGGGTCAGACCCAGTACTTC.